This TCR beta chain was profiled in a study of persistence of HIV-infected CD4 T cells. At the level of the study: Donors had been on suppressive ART for a median of around eight years.

Anti-CD3/anti-CD28 beads served as a nonspecific positive control stimulus. Sorting of responding CD4+ T cells relied on upregulated CD40 ligand together with CD69. Inclusion required CMV-positive serology and CD4+ counts above 400 cells/uL. Broader study findings: CMV- and Gag-responding cells had lower TCRbeta richness than CD3/CD28-responding cells.

Points on this clone: Antigen: not known.

The CDR3 has 14 residues. Per germline, CDR1 MDHEN and CDR2 SYDVKM. Deletions cut 2 bases from V and 4 bases from J, with 11 bases between. Sequencing used immunoSEQ version 4 in survey mode. Clones were sequenced by immunoSEQ multiplex PCR, and TCRdb holds only the in-frame ones, with some missing. The sample has about 46,000 clones; 80% to 90% are singletons. The chain links TRBV28 to TRBJ1-2; D unresolved. This material consisted of CD4+ T cells sorted from PBMCs after roughly 20-hour stimulation, taken from a patient who received antiretroviral therapy. The sequence was collected from an adult woman with HIV who was CMV-seropositive. CDR3 residues: CASSLQGITYGYTF. CDR3 nucleotides: TGTGCCAGCAGTTTACAAGGGATTACCTATGGCTACACCTTC.